The 2 T cell receptor beta chains below come from one sample, sequenced in a study of blood T cells in healthy people across ages. The use of a sample-barcoded 5' primer and a J-beta primer mix characterized a second PCR of roughly 7 to 11 cycles. A single record per CDR3 protein comes from TCRdb applying MiXCR to the 5' RACE reads. The profile shows roughly 640,000 distinct CDR3 sequences, approximately 30% of them singletons. Sequencing used blood. The source is a woman of 80 years or more in good health.

This clonotype appeared a few times. This may be a read error, as it is one base from a much larger clone. V gene TRBV7-8 combines with J gene TRBJ1-5, with D unclear. Trimming removed 5 bases from V and 3 bases from J, with 14 bases in between. CDR1 and CDR2 (germline): SGHVS, FQNEAQ. CDR3 size: 15 residues. CDR3 coding DNA: TGTGCCAGCAGCCCAGCCGCCGGTTACAATCAGCCCCAGCATTTT. The encoded protein is CASSPAAGYNQPQHF.

The chain combines TRBV20-1 with TRBJ1-1, with D unclear. Trimming took off 1 base at V and 0 bases at J, with 15 bases between the two ends. There are 16 residues in the CDR3. Germline V lookup: CDR1 DFQATT, CDR2 SNEGSKA (reference sequence). The CDR3 DNA is TGCAGTGCTAGAGTGTTGATAGACGCATTGAACACTGAAGCTTTCTTT. Translation: CSARVLIDALNTEAFF.